The T cell receptor beta chain under discussion was sequenced for a study of T-cell reconstitution after alpha-beta-depleted transplantation in children. Deletions cut 0 bases from V and 0 bases from J, with 14 bases between. Germline lookup yields CDR1 SGHRS and CDR2 YFSETQ. The CDR3 loop spans 17 amino acids. This clonotype was found a few times. Unique molecular identifiers were incorporated when the TCRbeta library was constructed. TCRdb re-called the PCR reads with MiXCR, one entry per CDR3 protein. The sample holds around 480,000 distinct CDR3 sequences, about 30% seen once. This material consisted of PBMCs from the stem cell graft donor, taken from the stem cell graft. This rearrangement joins TRBV5-1 to TRBJ2-3, with D uncertain. The TCR sequence derives from a human donor who donated a stem cell graft to a child with aplastic anemia. The CDR3 nucleotides read TGCGCCAGCAGCTTGGCTGTCGGCAGCCCTAGCACAGATACGCAGTATTTT. Protein product: CASSLAVGSPSTDTQYF. The variable domain in full, completed from reference TRBV5-1 and TRBJ2-3, reads KAGVTQTPRYLIKTRGQQVTLSCSPISGHRSVSWYQQTPGQGLQFLFEYFSETQRNKGNFPGRFSGRQFSNSRSEMNVSTLELGDSALYLCASSLAVGSPSTDTQYFGPGTRLTVL.